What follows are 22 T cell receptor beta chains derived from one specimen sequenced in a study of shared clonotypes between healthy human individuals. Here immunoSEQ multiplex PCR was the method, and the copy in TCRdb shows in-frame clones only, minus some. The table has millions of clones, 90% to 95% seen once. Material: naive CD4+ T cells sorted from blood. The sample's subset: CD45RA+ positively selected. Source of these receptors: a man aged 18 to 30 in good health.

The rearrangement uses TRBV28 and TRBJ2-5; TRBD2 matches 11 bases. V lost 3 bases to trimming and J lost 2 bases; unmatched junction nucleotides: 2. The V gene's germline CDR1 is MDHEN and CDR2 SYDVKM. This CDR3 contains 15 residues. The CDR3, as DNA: TGTGCCAGCAGTTTTAGCGGGGGGGTGCAAGAGACCCAGTACTTC. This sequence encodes CASSFSGGVQETQYF.

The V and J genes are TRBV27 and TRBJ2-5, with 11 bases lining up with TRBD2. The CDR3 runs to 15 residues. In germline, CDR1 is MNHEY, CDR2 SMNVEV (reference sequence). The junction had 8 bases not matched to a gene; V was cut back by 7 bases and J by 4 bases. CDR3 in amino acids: CASTLSGGALETQYF. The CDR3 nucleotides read TGTGCCAGCACTCTTAGCGGGGGGGCCCTAGAGACCCAGTACTTC.

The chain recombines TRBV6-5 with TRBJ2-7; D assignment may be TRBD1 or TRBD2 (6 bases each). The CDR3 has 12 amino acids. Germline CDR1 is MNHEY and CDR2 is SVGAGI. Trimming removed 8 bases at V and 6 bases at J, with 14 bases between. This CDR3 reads CASSRGDGEQYF. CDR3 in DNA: TGTGCCAGCTCGAGGGGGGATGGCGAGCAGTACTTC.

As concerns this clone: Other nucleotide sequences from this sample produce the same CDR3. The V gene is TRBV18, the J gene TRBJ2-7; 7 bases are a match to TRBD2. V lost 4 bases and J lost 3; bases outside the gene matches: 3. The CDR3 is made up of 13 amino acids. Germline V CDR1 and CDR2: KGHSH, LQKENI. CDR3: CASSRASGYEQYF. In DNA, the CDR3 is TGTGCCAGCTCACGGGCTAGCGGCTACGAGCAGTACTTC.

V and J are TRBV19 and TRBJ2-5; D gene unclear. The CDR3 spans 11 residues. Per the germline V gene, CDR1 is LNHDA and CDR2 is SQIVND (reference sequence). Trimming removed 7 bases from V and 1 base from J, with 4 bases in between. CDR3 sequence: CASTSQETQYF. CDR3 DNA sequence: TGTGCCAGTACCTCCCAAGAGACCCAGTACTTC.

The DNA of the CDR3 is TGTGCCAGCAGCCCCGGGACGTTAGCCTACGAGCAGTACTTC. As protein: CASSPGTLAYEQYF. This chain links TRBV6-5 with TRBJ2-7, with D tentatively TRBD1 or TRBD2 (5 bases each). With 6 bases removed from V and 2 bases from J, the gap between germline ends came to 14 bases. The germline CDR1 and CDR2 sequences are MNHEY and SVGAGI. The CDR3 spans 14 residues.

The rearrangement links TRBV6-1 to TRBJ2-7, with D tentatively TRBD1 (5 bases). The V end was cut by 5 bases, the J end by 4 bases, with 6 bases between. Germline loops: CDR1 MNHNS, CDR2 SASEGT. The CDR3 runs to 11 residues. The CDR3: CASSRQYEQYF. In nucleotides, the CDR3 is TGTGCCAGCAGTAGACAGTACGAGCAGTACTTC.

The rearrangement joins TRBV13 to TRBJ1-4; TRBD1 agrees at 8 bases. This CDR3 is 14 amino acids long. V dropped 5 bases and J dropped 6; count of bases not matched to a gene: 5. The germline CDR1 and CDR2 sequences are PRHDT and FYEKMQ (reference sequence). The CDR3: CASSPGTGHEKLFF. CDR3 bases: TGTGCCAGCAGCCCCGGGACAGGCCATGAAAAACTGTTTTTT. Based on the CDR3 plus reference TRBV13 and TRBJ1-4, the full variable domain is AAGVIQSPRHLIKEKRETATLKCYPIPRHDTVYWYQQGPGQDPQFLISFYEKMQSDKGSIPDRFSAQQFSDYHSELNMSSLELGDSALYFCASSPGTGHEKLFFGSGTQLSVL.

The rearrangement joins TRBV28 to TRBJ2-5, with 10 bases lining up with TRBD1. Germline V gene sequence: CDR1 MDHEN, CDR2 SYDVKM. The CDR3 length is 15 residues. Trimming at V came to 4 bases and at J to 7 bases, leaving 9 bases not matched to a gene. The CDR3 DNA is TGTGCCAGCAGTTCGACCGGGACAGGGGCCAGGACCCAGTACTTC. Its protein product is CASSSTGTGARTQYF.

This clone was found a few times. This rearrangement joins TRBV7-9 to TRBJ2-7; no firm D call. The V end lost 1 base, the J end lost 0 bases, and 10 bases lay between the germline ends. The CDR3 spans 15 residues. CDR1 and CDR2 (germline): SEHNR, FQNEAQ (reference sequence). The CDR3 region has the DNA TGTGCCAGCAGCTTAGGGTGGGCGAGCTCCTACGAGCAGTACTTC. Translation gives CASSLGWASSYEQYF. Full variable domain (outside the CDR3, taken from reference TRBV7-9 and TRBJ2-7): DTGVSQNPRHKITKRGQNVTFRCDPISEHNRLYWYRQTLGQGPEFLTYFQNEAQLEKSRLLSDRFSAERPKGSFSTLEIQRTEQGDSAMYLCASSLGWASSYEQYFGPGTRLTVT.

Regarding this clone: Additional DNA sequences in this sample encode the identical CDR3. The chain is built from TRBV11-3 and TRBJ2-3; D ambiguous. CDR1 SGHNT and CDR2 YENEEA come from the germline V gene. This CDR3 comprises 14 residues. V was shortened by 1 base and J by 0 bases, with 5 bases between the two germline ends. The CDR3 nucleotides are TGTGCCAGCAGCTTAGGAGCGAGCACAGATACGCAGTATTTT. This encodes CASSLGASTDTQYF.

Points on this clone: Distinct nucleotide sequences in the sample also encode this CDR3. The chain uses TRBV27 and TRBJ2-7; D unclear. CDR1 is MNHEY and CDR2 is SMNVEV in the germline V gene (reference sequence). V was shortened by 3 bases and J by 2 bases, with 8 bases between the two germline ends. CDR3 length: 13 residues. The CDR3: CASSLGPTYEQYF. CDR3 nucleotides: TGTGCCAGCAGTTTGGGTCCGACCTACGAGCAGTACTTC.

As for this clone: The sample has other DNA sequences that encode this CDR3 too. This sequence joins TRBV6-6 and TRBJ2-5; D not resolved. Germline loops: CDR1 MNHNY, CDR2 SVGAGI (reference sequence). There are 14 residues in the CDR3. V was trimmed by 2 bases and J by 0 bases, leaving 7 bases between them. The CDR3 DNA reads TGTGCCAGCAGTTACCCCCGCGACCAAGAGACCCAGTACTTC. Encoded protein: CASSYPRDQETQYF.

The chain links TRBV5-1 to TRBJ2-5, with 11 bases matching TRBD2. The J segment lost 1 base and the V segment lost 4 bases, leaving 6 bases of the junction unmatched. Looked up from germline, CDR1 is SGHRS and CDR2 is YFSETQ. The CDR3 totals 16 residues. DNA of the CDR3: TGCGCCAGCAGCGGAGGGACTAGCGGTTTCCAAGAGACCCAGTACTTC. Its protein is CASSGGTSGFQETQYF.

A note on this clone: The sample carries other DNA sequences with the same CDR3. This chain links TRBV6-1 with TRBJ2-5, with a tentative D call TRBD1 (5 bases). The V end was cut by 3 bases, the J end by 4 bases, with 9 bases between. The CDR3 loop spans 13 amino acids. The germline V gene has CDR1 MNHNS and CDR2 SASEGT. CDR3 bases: TGTGCCAGCAGTGACAGGGTCCCAGAGACCCAGTACTTC. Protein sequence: CASSDRVPETQYF.

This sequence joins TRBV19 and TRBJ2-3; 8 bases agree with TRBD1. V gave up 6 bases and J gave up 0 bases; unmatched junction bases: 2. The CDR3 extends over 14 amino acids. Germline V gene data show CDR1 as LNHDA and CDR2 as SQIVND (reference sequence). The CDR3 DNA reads TGTGCCAGTAGGTGGACAGGGAGCACAGATACGCAGTATTTT. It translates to CASRWTGSTDTQYF.

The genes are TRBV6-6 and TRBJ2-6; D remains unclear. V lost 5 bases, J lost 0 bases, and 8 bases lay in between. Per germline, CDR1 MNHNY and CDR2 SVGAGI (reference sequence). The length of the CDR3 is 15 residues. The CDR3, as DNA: TGTGCCAGCAGTAGTCCTCTCTCTGGGGCCAACGTCCTGACTTTC. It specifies CASSSPLSGANVLTF.

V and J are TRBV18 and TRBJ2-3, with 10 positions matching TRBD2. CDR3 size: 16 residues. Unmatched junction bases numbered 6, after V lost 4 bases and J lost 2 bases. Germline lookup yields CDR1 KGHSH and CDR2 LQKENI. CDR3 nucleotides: TGTGCCAGCTCACAATTAGCGGGAGGTTCCACAGATACGCAGTATTTT. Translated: CASSQLAGGSTDTQYF.

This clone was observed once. CDR3 amino acids: CASSVGTGGNYGYTF. The CDR3 nucleotides read TGTGCCAGCAGTGTTGGGACAGGCGGTAACTATGGCTACACCTTC. The V and J genes are TRBV6-1 and TRBJ1-2, with 8 bases lining up with TRBD1. The CDR3 extends over 15 amino acids. The V and J ends lost 4 bases and 1 base, in that order; junction bases with no gene match: 5. Germline V gene sequence: CDR1 MNHNS, CDR2 SASEGT.

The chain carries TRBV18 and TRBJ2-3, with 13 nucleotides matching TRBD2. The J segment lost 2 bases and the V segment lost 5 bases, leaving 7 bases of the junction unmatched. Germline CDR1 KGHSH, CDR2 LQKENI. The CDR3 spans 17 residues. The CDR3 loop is CASSYGTSGILTDTQYF. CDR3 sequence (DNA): TGTGCCAGCTCATACGGGACTAGCGGGATACTCACAGATACGCAGTATTTT.

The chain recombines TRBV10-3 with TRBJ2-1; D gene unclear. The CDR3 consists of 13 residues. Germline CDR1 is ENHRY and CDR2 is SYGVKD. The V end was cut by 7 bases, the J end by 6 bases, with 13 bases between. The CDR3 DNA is TGTGCCATCACCACCGACCAAAGCAATGAGCAGTTCTTC. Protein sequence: CAITTDQSNEQFF.

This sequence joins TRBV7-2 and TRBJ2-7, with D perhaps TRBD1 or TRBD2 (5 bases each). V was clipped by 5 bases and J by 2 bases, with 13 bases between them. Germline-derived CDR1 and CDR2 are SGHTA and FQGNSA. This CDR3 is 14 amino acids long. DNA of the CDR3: TGTGCCAGCAGCATGCTGGGGACCCCCTACGAGCAGTACTTC. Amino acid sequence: CASSMLGTPYEQYF.